This TCR beta chain was retrieved from a study of T-cell reconstitution after alpha-beta-depleted transplantation in children (TCRdb year 2016). Broadly, across the study: Using TCR repertoire profiling, the study followed T-cell immune reconstitution in a quantitative way in children after TCRalphabeta/CD19-depleted allogeneic hematopoietic cell transplantation.

At the junction V is shortened by 0 bases and J by 4 bases, with 10 bases in between. CDR1 and CDR2, looked up from the germline V gene, are KGHSH and LQKENI. The CDR3 sequence holds 15 residues, the cysteine and phenylalanine included. Here the CDR3 DNA is all that survives: 45 bases in frame from base 1. The study at large found these results: In some patients, the high TCRbeta diversity seen at day 60 was put down to recipient T cells and intrathymic progenitors that had survived conditioning. The apparently early alphabetaT-cell count recovery about two months after transplant was reportedly dependent on only several hundred rapidly expanded clones derived from non-depleted graft cells. The frequencies of hyperexpanded clones fell over the following months, and after one year, T-cell counts and TCRbeta diversity were mostly attributed to newly produced T cells.

The treatment or condition label corresponds to: allogeneic hematopoietic cell transplantation with graft depleted of TCRalphabeta T cells and CD19 B cells. TCRalphabeta/CD19-depleted allogeneic hematopoietic cell grafts were given to the transplant recipients, all of whom were children. Points on this clonotype: It lacks a known antigen. There are no base qualities to consult, and no much larger clone falls within one base.

The protocol used for the library was PCR. The instrument was an Illumina HiSeq 2500. To normalize quantification of the TCRbeta repertoire, the TCR libraries were built with molecular barcoding that relied on unique molecular identifiers. TCRdb handled the public reads itself, with Q25 trimming in fastp and clone calling in MiXCR, and kept productive beta chains. Every entry covers one CDR3 protein and lists the most common genes and DNA from its rows. Present in this sample are about 440,000 distinct CDR3 sequences, around 46% of which were seen just once. The ten largest clones add up to under 35% of the sample.

Source: PBMCs, taken before TCRalphabeta/CD19-depleted stem cell transplant. This clonotype was obtained from a girl aged 2 to 10 with aplastic anemia, due to receive a stem cell transplant. This chain joins TRBV18 to TRBJ1-3; there is no confident call for the D gene. The CDR3 protein is CASSPPEGRGNTIYF. The nucleotides are TGTGCCAGCTCACCACCGGAGGGCAGGGGAAACACCATATATTTT. The entire variable domain, with the stretches around the CDR3 drawn from the reference TRBV18 and TRBJ1-3 proteins, is NAGVMQNPRHLVRRRGQEARLRCSPMKGHSHVYWYRQLPEEGLKFMVYLQKENIIDESGMPKERFSAEFPKEGPSILRIQQVVRGDSAAYFCASSPPEGRGNTIYFGEGSWLTVV.